The rows below give T cell receptor beta chains drawn from one sample of a study of tumor-infiltrating lymphocytes in primary liver carcinoma. TCRdb analysed the multiplex PCR reads with MiXCR anew, one entry per CDR3 protein. Of 55,000 to 65,000 distinct CDR3 sequences listed, 55% to 75% are singletons. Sample: liver tumor tissue from sampling region 2. All receptors derive from a man in his forties with primary liver carcinoma and hepatitis B virus infection. Each CDR3 is given with its conserved first and last residue. The D gene is left open where the match is weak. A row's size may be missing; if present it is once, few, many or a size class.

CDR3 DNA	CDR3 protein	clone size	D gene	J gene	V gene
TGCGCCAGTACGGACAATTTCAACACTGAAGCTTTCTTT	CASTDNFNTEAFF	many	-	TRBJ1-1	TRBV10-1
TGTGCCAGCAGTTCAGGGCCGGGACAGGGTATGGAGACCCAGTACTTC	CASSSGPGQGMETQYF	-	TRBD1	TRBJ2-5	TRBV12-3/TRBV12-4
TGTGTCAGCAGTGAAGAGGAGGGGCGCGGAGGGAATCAGCCCCAACATTTT	CVSSEEEGRGGNQPQHF	-	-	TRBJ1-5	TRBV6-1
TGTGCCAGTAGCTCAGGAATAGAAGCTTTCTTT	CASSSGIEAFF	-	-	TRBJ1-1	TRBV4-2
TGCAGCGTTGACGACAACCATGGGATCCAGTACTTC	CSVDDNHGIQYF	-	-	TRBJ2-5	TRBV29-1
TGCAGCTTTAGGACAGTAACGTCTCAAGAGACCCAGTACTTC	CSFRTVTSQETQYF	-	-	TRBJ2-5	TRBV29-1
TGTGCCAGCAGTAAAACACCGGGGAACACTGAAGGTTTCTTT	CASSKTPGNTEGFF	-	-	TRBJ1-1	TRBV6-1
TGTGCCAGCAACTTTGATGAGCACACCGGGGAGCCGTTTTTT	CASNFDEHTGEPFF	-	-	TRBJ2-2	TRBV5-4
TGTGACAGTAGCTTAGTACTGGAAGAGACCCAGTACTTC	CDSSLVLEETQYF	-	-	TRBJ2-5	TRBV11-2
TGTGTCAGCATCCGGACAGGGGGCTCATACGAGCTGTACTTC	CVSIRTGGSYELYF	-	TRBD1	TRBJ2-7	TRBV28
TGTGCCGCCAATGGGATAGGGGATTCACCCCTCCACTTT	CAANGIGDSPLHF	-	-	TRBJ1-6	TRBV6-5
TGTGTCAGCAGCCAAACTCCTGGCGGGGGGAAAGTGACTCAGTATTTC	CVSSQTPGGGKVTQYF	-	TRBD2	TRBJ2-5	TRBV11-2
TGCAGCGCCCGGACAGGGGGCATTGAGCAGTTTTTC	CSARTGGIEQFF	-	TRBD1	TRBJ2-1	TRBV29-1
TGTGTCAGCAGCCCCCGGGGACTAGCGGGAGTCGGGGAGCAGTTCTTC	CVSSPRGLAGVGEQFF	many	TRBD2	TRBJ2-1	TRBV11-1
TGTGCCAGCAGCTTAGGTGCAGCTATGAACACCGGGGAGCTGTTTTTT	CASSLGAAMNTGELFF	few	-	TRBJ2-2	TRBV11-2
TGTGTCATCAGCTTAGCATTAGGAGGAGTGAACACCGGGGAGCTGTTTTTT	CVISLALGGVNTGELFF	-	-	TRBJ2-2	TRBV11-2
TGTGCCAACAGCTTTCCCGGGTCTAGCGGGACCAAAAACAATCAGTACTTC	CANSFPGSSGTKNNQYF	-	TRBD2	TRBJ2-4	TRBV11-1
TGTACCAGCAGCTTAGAGCTCCTAGCGGGAATGAATGAGCAATCCTTC	CTSSLELLAGMNEQSF	-	TRBD2	TRBJ2-1	TRBV11-2
TGTCCCAGCAGCTTACCGACGCAGACCCAGTACTTC	CPSSLPTQTQYF	-	-	TRBJ2-5	TRBV7-8
TGTGCCAGCAACCTAGGATACACAGATACGCAGCATTTT	CASNLGYTDTQHF	-	-	TRBJ1-5	TRBV14
TGCGCCAGCAACCAATCCCTAGCGGAGCCACTTTACGAGCGGTGCTTC	CASNQSLAEPLYERCF	-	TRBD2	TRBJ2-7	TRBV4-1
TGCGCCGGCAGTCCCCGACTAGCGGGAGGGCCCTACGAGCAGCACTTC	CAGSPRLAGGPYEQHF	-	TRBD2	TRBJ2-7	TRBV10-1
TGTGCCATCACCGAGCAAGAGGCAGGGGCCTACGAGCAGTACTTC	CAITEQEAGAYEQYF	once	-	TRBJ2-7	TRBV10-3
TGTGCCAACAGTGAGGAGGAGTCGGATCAGCCCCAGTATTTT	CANSEEESDQPQYF	-	-	TRBJ2-3	TRBV6-1
TGTGCCAGCAGCTCAGGGAGCTCCGATGGCTACACCTTC	CASSSGSSDGYTF	-	-	TRBJ1-2	TRBV11-2
TGTGCCAGCAGCCCCGTCGGGCTAGTCCCAGAGACCCAGTACTTC	CASSPVGLVPETQYF	many	-	TRBJ2-5	TRBV11-2
TGCACTAGCAGCCAGACCATTGCCCTAGCGGGAGTCACCGAAACGCAGTATTTT	CTSSQTIALAGVTETQYF	-	TRBD2	TRBJ2-3	TRBV4-1
TGTGCCAGCAGTTTGGGAGGCAGGAACACCGAAGCTTTCTTT	CASSLGGRNTEAFF	-	-	TRBJ1-1	TRBV12-3/TRBV12-4
TGTGCCAGCATGAATGCGGGAGAAGAGACCCAGTACTTC	CASMNAGEETQYF	-	TRBD2	TRBJ2-5	TRBV2
TGTGCCAGCAGCTTAACAGGGGAATCCTACGAGCAGTACTTC	CASSLTGESYEQYF	few	TRBD1	TRBJ2-7	TRBV11-2
TGTGCCAGCAATTTGAATCCTAGCGACTCCTACAAGCAGTACTTC	CASNLNPSDSYKQYF	-	-	TRBJ2-7	TRBV27
TGTGCCACCCCGGACAGAATCACCGGGGAGCTATTTTTT	CATPDRITGELFF	-	-	TRBJ2-2	TRBV19
TGTGTTAGCAGCTACCGGCGGGAGGGCCGGGAGACCCAGTACTTC	CVSSYRREGRETQYF	-	TRBD2	TRBJ2-5	TRBV11-2
TGTGCCAGCAGTTCAACCCGGTTACAGGAGGCAGATACGCAGTATTTT	CASSSTRLQEADTQYF	-	-	TRBJ2-3	TRBV11-2
TGTGCCAGCGGCTTAGGGGAGGGGGCAATATACAATGAGCAGTTCTTC	CASGLGEGAIYNEQFF	-	-	TRBJ2-1	TRBV7-9
TGTGCCAGAAGTCTCCCCCCGACAGGGGCGGCCGAGCAGCACTTC	CARSLPPTGAAEQHF	-	TRBD1	TRBJ2-7	TRBV6-6
TGTGCCAGCAGTTACACATCCCTATCGGGGATCACGGATACGCAGTATTTT	CASSYTSLSGITDTQYF	-	-	TRBJ2-3	TRBV6-6
TGTGCCAGCTCACCACCGCATCTCTCCTACGAGCAGCACTTC	CASSPPHLSYEQHF	-	-	TRBJ2-7	TRBV18
TGTACTAGCAGCTTGGAGCAACACCTGACTCAGCCCTACGAGCAGTACTTC	CTSSLEQHLTQPYEQYF	-	-	TRBJ2-7	TRBV5-5
TGCGCCAGCAGTGAACAGCCTTATAGCAATCAGCCCCAGTATTTT	CASSEQPYSNQPQYF	few	-	TRBJ2-3	TRBV10-2
TGTGCCATCCAGAGTAGCGGGCCTCGGAACGGGGGGCTGTTTTTT	CAIQSSGPRNGGLFF	-	TRBD2	TRBJ2-2	TRBV10-3
TGCGCCAGCAGCCACCGGGGGCCCCCCCACACAGATACGCAGTATTTT	CASSHRGPPHTDTQYF	-	-	TRBJ2-3	TRBV4-3
TGTGCCAGCAGTTACTCGCTAAGTGGGAGGCCCTACGAGCAGTACTTC	CASSYSLSGRPYEQYF	many	-	TRBJ2-7	TRBV6-5
TGTGCCAGCAGGCAACTAGCGGGATACAACGAGCAGTTCTTC	CASRQLAGYNEQFF	-	TRBD2	TRBJ2-1	TRBV4-2
TGTGCCACCAGTGACCCCTCTCGGGACATTGAGCAGTTCTTC	CATSDPSRDIEQFF	many	-	TRBJ2-1	TRBV24-1
TGTGCCAGCAGTTTGACAGGGAGAAGGGAGACCCAGTACTTC	CASSLTGRRETQYF	-	TRBD1	TRBJ2-5	TRBV5-4
TGTGCCAGCAGTTTACCGGGAGAGATGAACACTGAAGCTTTCTTT	CASSLPGEMNTEAFF	-	-	TRBJ1-1	TRBV28
TGTGCCAGCAGCTTGATGGCGGGGACCAAAAACATTCATTACTTC	CASSLMAGTKNIHYF	-	-	TRBJ2-4	TRBV5-5
TGCGCCAGCAGCCAAGATACTGACCGGGCTAGCGGGAGGTGGGATACGCAGTATTTT	CASSQDTDRASGRWDTQYF	-	TRBD2	TRBJ2-3	TRBV4-3
TGCGCCATCAGCCACCACTTACAGGGGGCGCATTCACCCCTCCACTTT	CAISHHLQGAHSPLHF	-	TRBD1	TRBJ1-6	TRBV4-1
TGTGCCAGCAGTCAGGGAGGCCTCGAGCAGTACTTC	CASSQGGLEQYF	once	-	TRBJ2-7	TRBV12-3/TRBV12-4
TGTGCCAGCAGCTTAGCAGGGGGGAAAGAGACCCAGTACTTC	CASSLAGGKETQYF	-	-	TRBJ2-5	TRBV11-3
TGTGCCAGCATAAGGGCCACAGGGACCGAGCAGTACTTC	CASIRATGTEQYF	-	-	TRBJ2-7	TRBV6-5
TGTGCCAACAGTTTAAGTGCGGGAGTGGATTGGGAGTTGTTTTTC	CANSLSAGVDWELFF	-	TRBD2	TRBJ2-1	TRBV11-2
TGTGCCAGCAGCTCAAGTGGGACCTCCGGGAGAGGGGCAAAAGAGACCCAGTACTTC	CASSSSGTSGRGAKETQYF	once	-	TRBJ2-5	TRBV21-1